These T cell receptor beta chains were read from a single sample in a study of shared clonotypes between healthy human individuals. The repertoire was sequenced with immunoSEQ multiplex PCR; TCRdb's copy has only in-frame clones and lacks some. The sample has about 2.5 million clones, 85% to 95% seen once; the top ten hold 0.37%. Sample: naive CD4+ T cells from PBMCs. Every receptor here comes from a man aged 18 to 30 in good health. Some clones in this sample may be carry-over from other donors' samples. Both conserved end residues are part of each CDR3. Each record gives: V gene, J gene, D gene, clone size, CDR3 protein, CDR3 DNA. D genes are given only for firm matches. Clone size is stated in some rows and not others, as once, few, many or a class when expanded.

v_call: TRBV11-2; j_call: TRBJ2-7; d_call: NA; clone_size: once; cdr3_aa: CASSLERTQQYF; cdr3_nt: TGTGCCAGCAGCTTAGAAAGGACTCAGCAGTACTTC
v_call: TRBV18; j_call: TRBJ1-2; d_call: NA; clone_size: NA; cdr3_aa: CASSPDAGGYTF; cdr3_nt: TGTGCCAGCTCACCCGATGCCGGGGGCTACACCTTC
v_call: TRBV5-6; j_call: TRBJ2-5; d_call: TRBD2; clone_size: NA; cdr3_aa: CASSSLAGETETQYF; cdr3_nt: TGTGCCAGCAGCTCATTAGCGGGAGAAACGGAGACCCAGTACTTC
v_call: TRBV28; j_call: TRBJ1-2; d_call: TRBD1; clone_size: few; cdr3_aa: CASSLRGPNYGYTF; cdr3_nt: TGTGCCAGCAGTTTAAGGGGGCCTAACTATGGCTACACCTTC
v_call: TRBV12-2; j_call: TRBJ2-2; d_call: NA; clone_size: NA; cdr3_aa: CASRWRARAGANTGELFF; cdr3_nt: TGTGCAAGTCGCTGGCGAGCGCGGGCAGGGGCGAACACCGGGGAGCTGTTTTTT
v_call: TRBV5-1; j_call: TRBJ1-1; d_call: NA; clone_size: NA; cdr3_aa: CASSLLAQGTEAFF; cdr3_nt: TGCGCCAGCAGCTTGCTGGCTCAGGGGACTGAAGCTTTCTTT
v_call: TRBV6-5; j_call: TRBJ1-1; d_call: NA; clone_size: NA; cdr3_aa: CAIAIRKLNTEAFF; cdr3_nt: TGTGCCATCGCGATACGAAAGCTGAACACTGAAGCTTTCTTT
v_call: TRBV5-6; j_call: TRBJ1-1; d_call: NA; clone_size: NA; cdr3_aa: CASSFLDTNTEAFF; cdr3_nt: TGTGCCAGCAGCTTCCTGGACACAAACACTGAAGCTTTCTTT
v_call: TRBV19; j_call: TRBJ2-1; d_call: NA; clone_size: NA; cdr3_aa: CASSRLVSSYNEQFF; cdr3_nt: TGTGCCAGTAGTAGGCTAGTGAGTTCCTACAATGAGCAGTTCTTC
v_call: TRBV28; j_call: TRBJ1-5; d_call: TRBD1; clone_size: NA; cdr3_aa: CASSFRDRVGRPQHF; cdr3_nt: TGTGCCAGCAGTTTTAGAGACAGGGTGGGGAGGCCCCAGCATTTT
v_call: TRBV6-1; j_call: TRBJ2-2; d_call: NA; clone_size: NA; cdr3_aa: CASSRPGRSTGELFF; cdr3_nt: TGTGCCAGCAGTAGGCCAGGGCGTTCAACCGGGGAGCTGTTTTTT
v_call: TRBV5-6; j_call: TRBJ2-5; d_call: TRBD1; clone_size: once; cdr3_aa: CASSLGQGPGETQYF; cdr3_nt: TGTGCCAGCAGCTTGGGACAGGGTCCAGGGGAGACCCAGTACTTC
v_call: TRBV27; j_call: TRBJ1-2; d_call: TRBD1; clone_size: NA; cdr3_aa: CASRSSGGDRGLIYGYTF; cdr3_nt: TGTGCCAGCAGATCCTCCGGGGGGGACAGGGGGCTAATCTACGGCTACACCTTC
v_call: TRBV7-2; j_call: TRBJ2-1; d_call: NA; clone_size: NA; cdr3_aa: CASGPYSGEQFF; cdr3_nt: TGTGCCAGCGGACCGTACAGCGGGGAGCAGTTCTTC
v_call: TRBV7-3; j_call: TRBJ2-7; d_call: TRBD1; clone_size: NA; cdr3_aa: CASSFGTGPGEQYF; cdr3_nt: TGTGCCAGCAGCTTCGGGACAGGGCCGGGCGAGCAGTACTTC
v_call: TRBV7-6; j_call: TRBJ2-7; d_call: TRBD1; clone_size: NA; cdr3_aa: CASSSKTGGAEQYF; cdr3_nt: TGTGCCAGCAGCTCTAAGACAGGGGGCGCCGAGCAGTACTTC
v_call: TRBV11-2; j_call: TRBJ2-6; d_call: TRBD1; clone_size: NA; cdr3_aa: CASSSTKTGRGANVLTF; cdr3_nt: TGTGCCAGCAGCTCCACCAAGACAGGGCGTGGGGCCAACGTCCTGACTTTC
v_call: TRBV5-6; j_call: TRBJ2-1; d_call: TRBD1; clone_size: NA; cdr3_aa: CASSPDRGRRASGLSEQFF; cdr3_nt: TGTGCCAGCAGTCCCGACAGGGGGCGGCGGGCCTCCGGTCTCTCAGAGCAGTTCTTC
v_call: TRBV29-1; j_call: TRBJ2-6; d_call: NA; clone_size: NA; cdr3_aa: CSGGDNVLTF; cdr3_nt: TGCAGCGGCGGGGACAACGTCCTGACTTTC
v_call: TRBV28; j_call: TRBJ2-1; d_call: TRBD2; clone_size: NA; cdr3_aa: CASSPGREGNEQFF; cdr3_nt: TGTGCCAGCAGTCCGGGACGGGAGGGCAATGAGCAGTTCTTC
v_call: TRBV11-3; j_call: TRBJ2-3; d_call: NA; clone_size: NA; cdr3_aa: CASSVGRASTDTQYF; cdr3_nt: TGTGCCAGCAGCGTAGGACGGGCTAGCACAGATACGCAGTATTTT
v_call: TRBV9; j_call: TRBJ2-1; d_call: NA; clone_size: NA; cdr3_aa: CASSVTQGTEQFF; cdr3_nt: TGTGCCAGCAGCGTCACCCAGGGCACTGAGCAGTTCTTC
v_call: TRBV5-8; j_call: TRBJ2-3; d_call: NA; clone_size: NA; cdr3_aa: CASSFSSGSTDTQYF; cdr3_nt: TGTGCCAGCAGCTTTTCCAGCGGTAGCACAGATACGCAGTATTTT
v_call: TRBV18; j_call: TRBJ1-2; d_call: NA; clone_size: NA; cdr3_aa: CASSPMDRGDITF; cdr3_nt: TGTGCCAGCTCACCCATGGACAGAGGGGATATCACCTTC
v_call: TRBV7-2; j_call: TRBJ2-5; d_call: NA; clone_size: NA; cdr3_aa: CASSLGGTIETQYF; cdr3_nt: TGTGCCAGCAGCTTAGGAGGGACGATAGAGACCCAGTACTTC
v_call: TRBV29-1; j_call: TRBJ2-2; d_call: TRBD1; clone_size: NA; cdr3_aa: CSVKDRGDGTGELFF; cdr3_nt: TGCAGCGTAAAGGACAGGGGGGACGGCACCGGGGAGCTGTTTTTT
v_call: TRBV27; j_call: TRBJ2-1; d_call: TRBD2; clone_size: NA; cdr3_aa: CASSFVSAGGRAHNEQFF; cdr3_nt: TGTGCCAGCAGTTTTGTGTCGGCAGGAGGGAGGGCCCACAATGAGCAGTTCTTC
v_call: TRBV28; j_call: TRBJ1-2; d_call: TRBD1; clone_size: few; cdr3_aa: CASSLGTAIHTF; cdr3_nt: TGTGCCAGCAGTCTAGGGACAGCCATTCACACCTTC
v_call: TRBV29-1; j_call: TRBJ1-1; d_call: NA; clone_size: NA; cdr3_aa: CSAVGGRGQLNTEAFF; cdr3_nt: TGCAGCGCAGTGGGAGGTCGGGGACAACTGAACACTGAAGCTTTCTTT
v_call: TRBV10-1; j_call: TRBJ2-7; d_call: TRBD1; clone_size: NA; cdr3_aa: CASNRGQGGYEQYF; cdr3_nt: TGCGCCAGCAACCGAGGACAGGGAGGCTACGAGCAGTACTTC
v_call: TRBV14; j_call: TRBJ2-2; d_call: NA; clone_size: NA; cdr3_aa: CASSQVSPPAGELFF; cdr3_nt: TGTGCCAGCAGCCAAGTTAGTCCGCCAGCCGGGGAGCTGTTTTTT
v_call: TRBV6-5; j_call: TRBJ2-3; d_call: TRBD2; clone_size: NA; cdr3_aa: CASSPTSGRADTQYF; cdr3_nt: TGTGCCAGCAGTCCAACTAGCGGGAGGGCAGATACGCAGTATTTT
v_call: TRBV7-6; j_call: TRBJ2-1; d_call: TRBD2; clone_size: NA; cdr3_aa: CASSLASSGSSYNEQFF; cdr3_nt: TGTGCCAGCAGCTTAGCCTCTAGCGGTAGCTCCTACAATGAGCAGTTCTTC
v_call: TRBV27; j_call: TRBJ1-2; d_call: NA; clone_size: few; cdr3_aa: CASSTLGYGYTF; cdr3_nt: TGTGCCAGCAGTACACTCGGCTATGGCTACACCTTC
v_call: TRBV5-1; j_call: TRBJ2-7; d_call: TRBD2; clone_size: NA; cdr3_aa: CASASGGSYEQYF; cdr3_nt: TGCGCCAGCGCTAGCGGGGGCTCCTACGAGCAGTACTTC
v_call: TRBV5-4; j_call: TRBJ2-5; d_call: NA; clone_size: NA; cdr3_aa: CASSPAGLQETQYF; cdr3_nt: TGTGCCAGCAGCCCGGCTGGGTTACAAGAGACCCAGTACTTC
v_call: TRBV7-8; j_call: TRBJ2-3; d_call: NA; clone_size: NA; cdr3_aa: CASSLAGSQAVGDTQYF; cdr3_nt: TGTGCCAGCAGCTTAGCGGGAAGCCAGGCGGTCGGGGATACGCAGTATTTT
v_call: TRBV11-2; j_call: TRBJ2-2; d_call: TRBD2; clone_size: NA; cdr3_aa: CASSRLAGNTGELFF; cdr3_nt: TGTGCCAGCAGCCGACTAGCGGGGAACACCGGGGAGCTGTTTTTT
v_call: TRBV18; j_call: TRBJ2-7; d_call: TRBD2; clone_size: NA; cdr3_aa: CASSPTGLAGGPEQYF; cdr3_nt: TGTGCCAGCTCACCAACGGGACTAGCGGGAGGTCCCGAGCAGTACTTC
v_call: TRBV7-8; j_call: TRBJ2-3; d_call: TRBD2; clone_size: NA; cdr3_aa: CASSFREGHTDTQYF; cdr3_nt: TGTGCCAGCAGCTTCCGGGAGGGACACACAGATACGCAGTATTTT
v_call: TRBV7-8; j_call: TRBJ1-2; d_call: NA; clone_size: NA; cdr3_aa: CASSSGDGYGYTF; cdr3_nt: TGTGCCAGCAGCTCCGGGGATGGCTATGGCTACACCTTC
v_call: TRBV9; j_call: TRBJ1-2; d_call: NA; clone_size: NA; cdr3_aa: CASSVGQRYTF; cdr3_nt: TGTGCCAGCAGCGTAGGACAGCGCTACACCTTC
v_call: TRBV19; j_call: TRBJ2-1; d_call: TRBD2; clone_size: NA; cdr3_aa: CATQTSGTNNEQFF; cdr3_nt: TGTGCCACCCAAACTAGCGGGACAAACAATGAGCAGTTCTTC
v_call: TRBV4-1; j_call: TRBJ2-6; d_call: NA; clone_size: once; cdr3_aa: CASSQVRRIFGANVLTF; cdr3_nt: TGCGCCAGCAGCCAAGTCCGAAGGATCTTTGGGGCCAACGTCCTGACTTTC
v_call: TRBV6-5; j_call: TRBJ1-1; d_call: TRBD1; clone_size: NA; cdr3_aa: CASRYEPQGSTEAFF; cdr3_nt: TGTGCCAGCCGCTATGAACCACAGGGGAGCACGGAAGCTTTCTTT
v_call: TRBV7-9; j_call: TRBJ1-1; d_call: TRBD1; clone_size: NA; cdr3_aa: CASSWADRVTEAFF; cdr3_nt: TGTGCCAGCAGCTGGGCAGACAGGGTCACTGAAGCTTTCTTT
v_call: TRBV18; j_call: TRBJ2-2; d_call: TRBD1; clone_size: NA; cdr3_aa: CASSPPSGQGHPGELFF; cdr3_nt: TGTGCCAGCTCACCACCTTCCGGACAGGGTCACCCCGGGGAGCTGTTTTTT
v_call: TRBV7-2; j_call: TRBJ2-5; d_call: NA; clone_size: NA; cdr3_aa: CASSGNGGETQYF; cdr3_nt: TGTGCCAGCAGCGGAAACGGGGGAGAGACCCAGTACTTC
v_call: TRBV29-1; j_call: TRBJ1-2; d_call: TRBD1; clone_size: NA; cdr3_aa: CSVEDRTGKGYGYTF; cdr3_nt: TGCAGCGTTGAAGATCGGACAGGAAAGGGCTATGGCTACACCTTC
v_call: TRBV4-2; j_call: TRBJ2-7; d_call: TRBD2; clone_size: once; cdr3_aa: CASSQGLAGEQYF; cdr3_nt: TGTGCCAGCAGCCAAGGACTAGCGGGCGAGCAGTACTTC
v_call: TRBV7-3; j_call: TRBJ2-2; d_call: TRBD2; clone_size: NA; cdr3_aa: CASRLAGGTGELFF; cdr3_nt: TGTGCCAGCAGGCTAGCGGGAGGCACCGGGGAGCTGTTTTTT
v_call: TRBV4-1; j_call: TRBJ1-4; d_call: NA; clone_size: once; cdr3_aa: CASSRVHQYEKLFF; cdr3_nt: TGCGCCAGCAGCCGGGTCCATCAATATGAAAAACTGTTTTTT
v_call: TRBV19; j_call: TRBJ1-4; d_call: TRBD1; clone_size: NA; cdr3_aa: CASSPGQVNEKLFF; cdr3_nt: TGTGCCAGCTCCCCGGGACAGGTTAATGAAAAACTGTTTTTT
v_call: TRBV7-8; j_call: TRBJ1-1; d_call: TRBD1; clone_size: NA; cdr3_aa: CASSGQGMNTEAFF; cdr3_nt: TGTGCCAGCAGCGGACAGGGAATGAACACTGAAGCTTTCTTT
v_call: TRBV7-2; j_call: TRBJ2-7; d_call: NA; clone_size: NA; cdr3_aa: CASSLVSSAEQYF; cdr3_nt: TGTGCCAGCAGCTTAGTTTCGTCGGCCGAGCAGTACTTC
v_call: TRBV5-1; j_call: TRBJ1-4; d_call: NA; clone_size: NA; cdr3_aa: CASSLEGSNEKLFF; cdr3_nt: TGCGCCAGCAGCTTGGAGGGGTCTAATGAAAAACTGTTTTTT
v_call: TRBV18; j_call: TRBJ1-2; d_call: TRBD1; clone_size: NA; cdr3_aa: CASSPLGGTGDYYGYTF; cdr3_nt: TGTGCCAGCTCACCCCTGGGCGGGACAGGGGATTACTATGGCTACACCTTC